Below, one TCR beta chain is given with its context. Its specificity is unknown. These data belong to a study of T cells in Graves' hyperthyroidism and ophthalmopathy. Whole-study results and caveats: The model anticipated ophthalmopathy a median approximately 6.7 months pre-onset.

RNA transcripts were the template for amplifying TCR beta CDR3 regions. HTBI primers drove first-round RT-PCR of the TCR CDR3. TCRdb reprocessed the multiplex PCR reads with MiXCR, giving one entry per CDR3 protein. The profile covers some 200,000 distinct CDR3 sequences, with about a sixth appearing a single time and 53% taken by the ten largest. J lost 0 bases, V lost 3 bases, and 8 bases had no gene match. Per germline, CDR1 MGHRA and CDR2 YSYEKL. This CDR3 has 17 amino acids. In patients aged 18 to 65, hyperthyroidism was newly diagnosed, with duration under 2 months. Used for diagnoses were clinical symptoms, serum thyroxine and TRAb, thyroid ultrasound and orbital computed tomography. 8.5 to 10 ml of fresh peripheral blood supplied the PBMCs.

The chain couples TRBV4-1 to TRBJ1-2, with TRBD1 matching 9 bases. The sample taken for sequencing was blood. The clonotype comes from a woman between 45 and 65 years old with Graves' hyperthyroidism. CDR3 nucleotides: TGCGCCAGCAGCCATTTTTTCCGGGACAGGGCTAACTATGGCTACACCTTC. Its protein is CASSHFFRDRANYGYTF.